This TCR beta chain was profiled in a study of OX40 agonist ivuxolimab in advanced cancers. At the level of the study: Three patients, one with hepatocellular carcinoma and two with cutaneous melanoma, achieved partial responses.

The table came from immunoSEQ multiplex PCR; TCRdb's copy has only in-frame clones and leaves some out. The sample holds approximately 82,000 clones, roughly 85% seen once. Study-level findings and limits: Low normalized T-cell clonal expansion was additionally recorded for some nonresponders. Researchers report that CD8+ T cells had, on average, more expanded clones than CD4+.

Turning to this clone: Its target is not known.

This sample comprised CD4+ or CD8+ T cells sorted from blood, obtained in a trial of the OX40 agonist ivuxolimab. This clonotype originated in an adult with an advanced solid tumor such as melanoma, head and neck, liver or kidney cancer.

CDR3: CASSSGGLYGYTF. CDR3 DNA: TGTGCCAGCAGCTCGGGGGGGCTCTATGGCTACACCTTC. The rearrangement links TRBV4-2 to TRBJ1-2; perhaps TRBD1 as D (6 bases). This CDR3 spans 13 amino acids. CDR1 LGHNA and CDR2 YNFKEQ come from the germline V gene. V dropped 5 bases and J dropped 4 bases, with 11 bases sitting between them.